This is a list of T cell receptor beta chains from one sample in a study of Graves' ophthalmopathy and Graves' hyperthyroidism. From the multiplex PCR reads, TCRdb called clonotypes with MiXCR, one entry per CDR3 protein. Here the sample spans about 740,000 distinct CDR3 sequences, roughly two fifths being singletons. Material for sequencing was peripheral blood. The receptors here all came from an adult man with Graves' ophthalmopathy. Both conserved end residues are trimmed from each CDR3.

TRBV19,ASKGGQGGQPQH
TRBV15,ATSSLGGEQPQH
TRBV10-2,ASSRQGGNQPQH
TRBV20-1,SASSPMWEQY
TRBV2,ASNEGAGQPQH
TRBV12-3/TRBV12-4,ASSEQGAVVSKLF
TRBV9,ASSVGHPSGNTIY
TRBV5-1,ASSLEAGAGTDTQY
TRBV2,ASSEWDYGNTIY
TRBV20-1,SAGQGAFGELF
TRBV2,ASSPDRAGEQY
TRBV2,ASRDRGLYGYT
TRBV7-9,ASSFEGFRAPQH
TRBV7-2,ASSSPWTGYPYEQY
TRBV15,ATSTSLATSETQY
TRBV7-9,ASRASGGTDTQY
TRBV7-6,ASSLSTEGAYEQY
TRBV20-1,SASGGNGGNQPQH
TRBV20-1,SASPGGTQY
TRBV29-1,SVGSGQETQY
TRBV10-2,ASSESGQYSNQPQH
TRBV30,AWWDEGTQY
TRBV2,ASTPARTGTFQPQH
TRBV10-3,AISVRDRDYVLT
TRBV7-3,ASSPLGSGELF
TRBV6-4,ASSVTVDEKLF
TRBV4-1,ASSPDLGTGANVLT
TRBV2,AIYRGTDTQY
TRBV19,ASNDRPYSNQPQH
TRBV10-1,ASRQGQLGTHYGYT
TRBV9,ASSAGRQGREQY
TRBV4-2,ASSQEGQIGNTIY
TRBV24-1,ASSDNQFSNQPQH
TRBV11-2,ASSLSDSGAYEQY
TRBV7-2,ASSDWGFGNQPQH
TRBV7-9,ASSSVPPEAF
TRBV29-1,SVESDRLYGYT
TRBV2,ASSDSTGPYGYT
TRBV7-9,ASSQPEGGYEQY
TRBV25-1,ASSLAPGAGHTGELF
TRBV20-1,SARDFQGARTGAF
TRBV10-3,AILDRHGSWDSPLH
TRBV25-1,ASSEGFGELF
TRBV29-1,SPGPGLASKQETQY
TRBV19,ASSKAGQIYEQY
TRBV10-3,AISEEGRKNTEAF
TRBV10-3,AISEGAQEKLF
TRBV11-2,ASSPVRRQNSYEQY
TRBV7-9,ASSMDTNTGELF
TRBV7-9,ASSLIAGELHWHTEAF
TRBV6-5,ASSEVRRKNTEAF